This note documents a single TCR beta chain sequence. This clonotype was seen a handful of times. No cognate antigen has been identified for it. No qualities accompany the bases; no much larger clone lies one base away. The sample originates from a study of identical twins (dated by TCRdb to between 2015 and 2016). Study-wide context: The study deep-sequenced TCR alpha and beta repertoires from monozygotic twins, unrelated adults of various ages and cord blood to test whether fetal clonotypes persist. To rule out contamination, the twin experiments were replicated at different times with different library preparation protocols.

All donors were healthy Caucasians. Three pairs of female monozygotic twins, all aged roughly 18 to 30 years, made up the twin cohort. Positive isolation kits from Invitrogen were used to isolate CD4+ and CD8+ T cell populations. The CDR3 covers 14 residues, taking in both the cysteine and the phenylalanine. Only the CDR3 portion is preserved as DNA: 42 bases, with reading frame beginning at the first base. Relative to germline, V is missing 6 bases and J is missing 4 bases, with 8 bases of the junction outside any gene match. The germline V gene (reference sequence) yields MNHEY for CDR1 and SMNVEV for CDR2. The paper as a whole reports these results and caveats: Zero-insertion analyses could be partly confounded by invariant T cells such as MAIT and iNKT, although diverse VJ usage argued against such confounding for most clonotypes. Compared with coincidental sharing between unrelated individuals, an excess of low generation-probability sequences was observed among out-of-frame TCR alpha sequences shared between twins. Fewer insertions were carried by abundant cord blood beta clonotypes; a weaker similar trend was observed in young adult naive repertoires, while no such trend was observed in memory repertoires. In monozygotic twins, recombination models systematically underestimated out-of-frame TCR alpha sharing, but the models matched the sharing seen between unrelated individuals. Conclusions relied on cross-sectional statistical analysis, since the same donors could not be followed over many years. In beta out-of-frame sequences, excess twin sharing was weaker, because having fewer shared sequences lowered the signal-to-noise ratio.

Libraries came from 5' RACE. The sequencing machine was an Illumina HiSeq 2000. A universal primer binding site was added through template switching, and the final cDNA carried a unique molecular identifier so that TCR cDNA molecules could be counted accurately. First-strand cDNA for TCR alpha and beta chains was synthesized from specific primers in the conserved constant-segment region. Each cDNA library was double barcoded, with a SMART-Mk sample barcode plus Illumina barcodes, to control for contamination. TruSeq adapter sequences along with Illumina sample barcodes were introduced in two successive PCR steps. TCR alpha and beta cDNA libraries were sequenced on the Illumina HiSeq platform with custom primers. The study's own analysis went as follows. MiGEC processed the raw reads to extract unique molecular identifiers, while MiXCR was used to determine the CDR3 positions. Recombination models were inferred per individual with the repgenHMM and IGoR tools using an EM algorithm. The analysis of shared clonotypes was done with the tcR package in R, with sharing normalized by the product of cloneset sizes. To study raw recombination without the effects of thymic and clonal selection, out-of-frame nonproductive sequences were analyzed. TCRdb cleaned the public reads at Q25 with fastp, built clones with MiXCR and kept in-frame beta chains. Identical CDR3 protein sequences are pooled into one entry, listed with their most common genes and DNA. What appears here as the V and J calls and clone size reflects TCRdb's work, not the paper's. This sample holds a few hundred thousand distinct CDR3 sequences; approximately 13% were observed only once. The ten largest clones represent around 7.2% of the sample.

The data also belong to a second study, concerning yellow fever vaccine responses in identical twins. That second report states: According to the authors, in identical twins the way T cells responded to vaccination appeared partly convergent and partly personalized. In the study, vaccine-responding T cell clones were precisely tracked in identical twins.

In this chain, TRBV27 is recombined with TRBJ2-7, and 8 bases in between align with TRBD1. Sequenced sample: CD8+ T cells sorted from blood. This TCR derives from a young woman in good health. The DNA is as follows: TGTGCCAGCAGAGAACAGGGGGATGGATACGAGCAGTACTTC. This encodes CASREQGDGYEQYF.